Listed below are T cell receptor beta chains from one sample, sequenced in a study of identifying expanded T cells in peripheral blood. Here immunoSEQ multiplex PCR was the method, and the copy in TCRdb shows in-frame clones only, minus some. In the table there are some 95,000 clones, about 86% of which are singletons. The sequenced sample was blood. Every receptor here comes from a person between 18 and 70 years old in good health. CDR3s include the opening cysteine and the closing phenylalanine or tryptophan. The D gene is left open where the match is weak. Not every row has a clone size; where given, it reads once, few, many or a size class.

clone_size,d_call,v_call,j_call,cdr3_length,cdr3_nt,cdr3_aa
NA,NA,TRBV19,TRBJ1-3,12,TGTGCCAGTAGTTACGCTTCAAACACCATATATTTT,CASSYASNTIYF
NA,NA,TRBV10-1,TRBJ1-1,16,TGCGCCAGCAGTGAATATTTGGGGTTGTTTGGGACTGAAGCTTTCTTT,CASSEYLGLFGTEAFF
NA,NA,TRBV5-4,TRBJ1-2,16,TGTGCCAGCAGCTTGGGGGGGCCAAATTCTCGGTATGGCTACACCTTC,CASSLGGPNSRYGYTF
NA,NA,TRBV7-9,TRBJ2-1,17,TGTGCCAGCAGTCTAGGGTATGCGGCTAGATTGGGAAATGAGCAGTTCTTC,CASSLGYAARLGNEQFF
NA,NA,TRBV5-4,TRBJ1-1,14,TGTGCCAGCAGCTTGGCGCAGGACGGAACTGAAGCTTTCTTT,CASSLAQDGTEAFF
NA,NA,TRBV2,TRBJ1-1,15,TGTGCCAGCAGTGAGCTATCCAGATGGAACACTGAAGCTTTCTTT,CASSELSRWNTEAFF
NA,NA,TRBV15,TRBJ2-5,15,TGTGCCACCAGCAGAGAACAGGGAGTATGGGAGACCCAGTACTTC,CATSREQGVWETQYF
NA,TRBD1,TRBV13,TRBJ1-2,13,TGTGCCAGCAGCTGGGACAGTTTCGATGGCTACACCTTC,CASSWDSFDGYTF
NA,NA,TRBV4-1,TRBJ2-2,14,TGCGCCAGCAGCCAAGAAACCCGTGGCGGGGAGCTGTTTTTT,CASSQETRGGELFF
NA,NA,TRBV19,TRBJ1-2,14,TGTGCCAGTAGTATTGGGGGGCGCGGCTATGGCTACACCTTC,CASSIGGRGYGYTF
NA,NA,TRBV6-1,TRBJ1-3,15,TGTGCCAGCAGTGAAGAATGGGGCTCTGGAAACACCATATATTTT,CASSEEWGSGNTIYF
few,NA,TRBV6-5,TRBJ2-2,12,TGTGCCAGCAGTTACACGTACGGGGAGCTGTTTTTT,CASSYTYGELFF
NA,TRBD1,TRBV11-2,TRBJ1-2,15,TGTGCCAGCAGCTTCGTCAGCCGGGACAGGGGCGGCTACACCTTC,CASSFVSRDRGGYTF
NA,NA,TRBV18,TRBJ1-2,15,TGTGCCAGCTCGAACGGGCAGGGGACTATCCATGGCTACACCTTC,CASSNGQGTIHGYTF
NA,NA,TRBV7-2,TRBJ1-5,16,TGTGCCAGCAGCTTAGGGGTGGGCAGGGGTGATCAGCCCCAGCATTTT,CASSLGVGRGDQPQHF
NA,TRBD1,TRBV6-1,TRBJ1-2,15,TGTGCCAGCAGAGACCCCGGACAGGGGTTCTCTGGCTACACCTTC,CASRDPGQGFSGYTF
NA,NA,TRBV28,TRBJ2-3,14,TGTGCCAGCAGTTTGGGGGCTCGTACAGATACGCAGTATTTT,CASSLGARTDTQYF
NA,TRBD1,TRBV4-1,TRBJ1-5,17,TGCGCCAGCAGCCAAAACTTACAGGGGGCCTCCAATCAGCCCCAGCATTTT,CASSQNLQGASNQPQHF
few,TRBD1,TRBV7-9,TRBJ1-2,14,TGTGCCAGCAGCTTGACAGGGAGTGTGTATGGCTACACCTTC,CASSLTGSVYGYTF
NA,TRBD1,TRBV5-1,TRBJ1-2,16,TGCGCCAGCAGCTTGGCTTACCCGGGACAGGGGGATGGCTACACCTTC,CASSLAYPGQGDGYTF
NA,NA,TRBV7-9,TRBJ1-3,16,TGTGCCAGCGGCTTATCTTTTGGGAACTCTGGAAACACCATATATTTT,CASGLSFGNSGNTIYF
NA,TRBD2,TRBV19,TRBJ2-3,14,TGTGCCAGTAGTGTGACTAGCGCGACAGATACGCAGTATTTT,CASSVTSATDTQYF